The sequence of this TCR beta chain was determined in a study of shared clonotypes between healthy human individuals. The wider study: The study used three CD4 naive, three CD4 memory, two CD8 naive and one CD8 memory plate per donor.

Positive CCR7 selection of CD45RO-negative cells yielded the naive CD8 cells, and terminally differentiated effector memory CD45RA+ cells were excluded. Healthy and HIV-negative, the adult donors had no recent acute infections or vaccinations. As for this clone: The sample contains more than one DNA sequence encoding this CDR3.

The data were produced by immunoSEQ multiplex PCR, yet TCRdb's version contains in-frame clones alone and is incomplete. The profile shows nearly 2 million clones, over 85% of them singletons. This CDR3 spans 13 amino acids. From germline, CDR1 is MNHEY and CDR2 SVGAGI. V was pared by 2 bases and J by 6 bases, with 10 bases between. The chain links TRBV6-5 to TRBJ1-2; tentative D call: TRBD1 (5 bases). This receptor was taken from a man younger than 35 in good health. The specimen sequenced was naive CD8+ T cells sorted from blood. Here the CDR3 reads CASSYSGGDGYTF. The CDR3 DNA reads as TGTGCCAGCAGTTACAGCGGGGGGGATGGCTACACCTTC.